This TCR beta chain came from a study of shared clonotypes between healthy human individuals. Points from the study as a whole: Across a handful of donors, naive CD4 shared roughly 5%, naive CD8 more than 3%, memory CD4 roughly 2.4%, memory CD8 about 0.4%.

CD45RO-negative cells were positively selected for CCR7, leaving out terminally differentiated effector memory CD45RA+ cells. V shed 6 bases and J shed 1 base, with 10 bases lying between them. This CDR3 region has 13 residues. Germline V gene sequence: CDR1 LNHNV, CDR2 YYDKDF (reference sequence). With regard to this clone: Its antigen is undetermined.

Profiled with immunoSEQ multiplex PCR; TCRdb holds only in-frame clones, not every one. The data contain about 590,000 clones, nearly 97% of them singletons. Sequencing input: naive CD8+ T cells sorted from blood. The TCR comes from a woman in her 30s in good health. The genes are TRBV15 and TRBJ2-7, with TRBD2 as a possible D gene (6 bases). CDR3 residues: CATRGTSSYEQYF. The CDR3 DNA follows: TGTGCCACCAGGGGGACTTCATCCTACGAGCAGTACTTC.